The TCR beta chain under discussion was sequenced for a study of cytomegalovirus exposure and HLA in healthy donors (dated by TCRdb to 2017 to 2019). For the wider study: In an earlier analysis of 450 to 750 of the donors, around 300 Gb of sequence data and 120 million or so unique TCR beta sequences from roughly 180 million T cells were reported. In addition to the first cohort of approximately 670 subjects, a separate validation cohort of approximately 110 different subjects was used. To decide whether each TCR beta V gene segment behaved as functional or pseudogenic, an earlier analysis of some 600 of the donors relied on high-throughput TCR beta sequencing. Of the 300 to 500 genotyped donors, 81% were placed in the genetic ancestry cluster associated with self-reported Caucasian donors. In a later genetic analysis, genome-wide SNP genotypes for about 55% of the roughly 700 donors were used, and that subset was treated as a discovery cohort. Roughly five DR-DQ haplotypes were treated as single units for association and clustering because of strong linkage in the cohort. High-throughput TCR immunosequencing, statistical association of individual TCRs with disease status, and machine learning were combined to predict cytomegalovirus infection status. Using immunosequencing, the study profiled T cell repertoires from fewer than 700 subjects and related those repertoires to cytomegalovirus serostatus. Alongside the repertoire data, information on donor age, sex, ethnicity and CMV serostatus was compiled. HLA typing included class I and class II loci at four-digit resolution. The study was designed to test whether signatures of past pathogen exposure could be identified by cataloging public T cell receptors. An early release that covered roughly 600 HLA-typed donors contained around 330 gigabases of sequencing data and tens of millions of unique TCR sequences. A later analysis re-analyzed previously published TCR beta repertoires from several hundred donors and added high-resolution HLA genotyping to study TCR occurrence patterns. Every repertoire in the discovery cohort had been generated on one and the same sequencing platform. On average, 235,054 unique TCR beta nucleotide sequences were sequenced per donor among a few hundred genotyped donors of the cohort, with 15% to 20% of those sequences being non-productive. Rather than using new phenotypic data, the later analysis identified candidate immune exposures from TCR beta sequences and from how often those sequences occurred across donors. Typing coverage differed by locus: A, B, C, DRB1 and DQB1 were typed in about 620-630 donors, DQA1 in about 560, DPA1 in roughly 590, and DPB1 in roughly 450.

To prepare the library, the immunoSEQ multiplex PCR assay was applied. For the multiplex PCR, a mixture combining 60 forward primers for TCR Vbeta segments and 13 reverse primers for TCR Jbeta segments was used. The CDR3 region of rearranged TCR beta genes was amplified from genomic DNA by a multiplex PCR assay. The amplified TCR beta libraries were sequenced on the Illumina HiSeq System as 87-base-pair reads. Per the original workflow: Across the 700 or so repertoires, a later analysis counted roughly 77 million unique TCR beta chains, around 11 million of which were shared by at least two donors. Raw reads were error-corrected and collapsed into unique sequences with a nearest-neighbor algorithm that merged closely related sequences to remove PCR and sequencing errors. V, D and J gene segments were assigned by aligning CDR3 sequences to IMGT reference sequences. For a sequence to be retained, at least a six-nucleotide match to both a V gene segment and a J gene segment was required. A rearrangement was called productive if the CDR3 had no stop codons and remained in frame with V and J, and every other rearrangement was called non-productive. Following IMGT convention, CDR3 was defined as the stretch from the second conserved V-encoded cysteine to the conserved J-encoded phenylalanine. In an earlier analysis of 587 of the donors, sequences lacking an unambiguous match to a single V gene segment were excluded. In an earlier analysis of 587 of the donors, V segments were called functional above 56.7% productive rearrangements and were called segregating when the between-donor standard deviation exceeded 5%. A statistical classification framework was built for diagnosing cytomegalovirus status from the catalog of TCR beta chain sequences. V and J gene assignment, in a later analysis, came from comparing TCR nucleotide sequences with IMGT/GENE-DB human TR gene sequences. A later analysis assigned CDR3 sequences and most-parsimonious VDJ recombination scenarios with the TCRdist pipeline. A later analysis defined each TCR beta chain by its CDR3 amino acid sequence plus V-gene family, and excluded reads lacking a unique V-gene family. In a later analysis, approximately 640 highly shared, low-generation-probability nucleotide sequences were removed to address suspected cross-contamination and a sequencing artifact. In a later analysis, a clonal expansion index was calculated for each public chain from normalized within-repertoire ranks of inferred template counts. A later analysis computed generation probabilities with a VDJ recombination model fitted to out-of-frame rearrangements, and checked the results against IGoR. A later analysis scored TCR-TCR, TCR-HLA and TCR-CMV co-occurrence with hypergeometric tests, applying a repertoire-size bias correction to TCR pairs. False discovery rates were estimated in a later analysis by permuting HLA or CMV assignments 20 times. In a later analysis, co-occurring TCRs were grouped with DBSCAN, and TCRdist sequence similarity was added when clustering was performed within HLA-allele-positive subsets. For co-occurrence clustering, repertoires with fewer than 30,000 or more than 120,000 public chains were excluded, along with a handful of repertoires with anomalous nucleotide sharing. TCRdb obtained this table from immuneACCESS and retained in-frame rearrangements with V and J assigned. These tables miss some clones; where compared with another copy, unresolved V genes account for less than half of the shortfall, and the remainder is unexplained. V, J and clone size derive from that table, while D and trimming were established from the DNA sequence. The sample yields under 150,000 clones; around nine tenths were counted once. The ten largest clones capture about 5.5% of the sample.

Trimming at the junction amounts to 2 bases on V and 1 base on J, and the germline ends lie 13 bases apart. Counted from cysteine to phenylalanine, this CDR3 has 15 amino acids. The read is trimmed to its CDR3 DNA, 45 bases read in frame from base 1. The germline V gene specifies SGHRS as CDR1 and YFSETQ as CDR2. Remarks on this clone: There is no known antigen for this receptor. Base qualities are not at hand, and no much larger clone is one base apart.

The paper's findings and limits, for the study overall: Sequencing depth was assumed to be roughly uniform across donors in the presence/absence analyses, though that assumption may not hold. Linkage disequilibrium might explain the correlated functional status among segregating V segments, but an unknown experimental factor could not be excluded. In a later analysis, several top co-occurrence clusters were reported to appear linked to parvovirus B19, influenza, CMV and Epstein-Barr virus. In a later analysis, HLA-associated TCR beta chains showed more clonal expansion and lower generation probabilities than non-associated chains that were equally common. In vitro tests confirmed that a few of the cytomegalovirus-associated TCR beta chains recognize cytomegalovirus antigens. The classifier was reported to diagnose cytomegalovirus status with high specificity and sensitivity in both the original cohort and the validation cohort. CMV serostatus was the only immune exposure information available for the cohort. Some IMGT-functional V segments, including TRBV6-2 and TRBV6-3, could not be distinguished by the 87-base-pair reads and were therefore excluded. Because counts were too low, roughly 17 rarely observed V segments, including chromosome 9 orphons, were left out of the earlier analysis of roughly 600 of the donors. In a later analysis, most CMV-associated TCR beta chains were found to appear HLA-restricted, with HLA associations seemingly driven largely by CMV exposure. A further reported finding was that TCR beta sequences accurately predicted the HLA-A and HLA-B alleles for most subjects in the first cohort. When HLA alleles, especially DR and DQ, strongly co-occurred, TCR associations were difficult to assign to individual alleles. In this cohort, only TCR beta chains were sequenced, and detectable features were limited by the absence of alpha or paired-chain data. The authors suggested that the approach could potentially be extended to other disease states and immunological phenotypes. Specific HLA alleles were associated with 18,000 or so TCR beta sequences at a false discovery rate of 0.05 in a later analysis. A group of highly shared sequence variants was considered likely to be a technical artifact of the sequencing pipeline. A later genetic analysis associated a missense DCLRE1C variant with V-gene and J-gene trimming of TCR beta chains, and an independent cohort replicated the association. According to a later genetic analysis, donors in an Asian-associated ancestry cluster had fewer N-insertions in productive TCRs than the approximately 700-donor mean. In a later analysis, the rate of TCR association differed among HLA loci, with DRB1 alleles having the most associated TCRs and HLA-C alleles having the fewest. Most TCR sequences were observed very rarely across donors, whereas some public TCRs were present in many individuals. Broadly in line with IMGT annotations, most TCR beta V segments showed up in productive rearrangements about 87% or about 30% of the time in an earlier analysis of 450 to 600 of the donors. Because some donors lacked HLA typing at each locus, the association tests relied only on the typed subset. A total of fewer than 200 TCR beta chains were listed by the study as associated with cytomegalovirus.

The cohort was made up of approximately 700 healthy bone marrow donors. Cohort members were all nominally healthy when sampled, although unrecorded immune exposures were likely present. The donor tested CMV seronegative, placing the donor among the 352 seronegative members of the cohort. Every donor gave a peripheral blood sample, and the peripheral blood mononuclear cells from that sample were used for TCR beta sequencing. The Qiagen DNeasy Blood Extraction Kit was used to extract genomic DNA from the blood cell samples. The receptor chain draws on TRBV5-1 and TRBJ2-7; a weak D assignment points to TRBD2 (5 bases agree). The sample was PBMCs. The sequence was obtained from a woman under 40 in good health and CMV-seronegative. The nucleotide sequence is TGCGCCAGCAGCTTAAGAGCGGAGCCGTCCTACGAGCAGTACTTC. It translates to CASSLRAEPSYEQYF.